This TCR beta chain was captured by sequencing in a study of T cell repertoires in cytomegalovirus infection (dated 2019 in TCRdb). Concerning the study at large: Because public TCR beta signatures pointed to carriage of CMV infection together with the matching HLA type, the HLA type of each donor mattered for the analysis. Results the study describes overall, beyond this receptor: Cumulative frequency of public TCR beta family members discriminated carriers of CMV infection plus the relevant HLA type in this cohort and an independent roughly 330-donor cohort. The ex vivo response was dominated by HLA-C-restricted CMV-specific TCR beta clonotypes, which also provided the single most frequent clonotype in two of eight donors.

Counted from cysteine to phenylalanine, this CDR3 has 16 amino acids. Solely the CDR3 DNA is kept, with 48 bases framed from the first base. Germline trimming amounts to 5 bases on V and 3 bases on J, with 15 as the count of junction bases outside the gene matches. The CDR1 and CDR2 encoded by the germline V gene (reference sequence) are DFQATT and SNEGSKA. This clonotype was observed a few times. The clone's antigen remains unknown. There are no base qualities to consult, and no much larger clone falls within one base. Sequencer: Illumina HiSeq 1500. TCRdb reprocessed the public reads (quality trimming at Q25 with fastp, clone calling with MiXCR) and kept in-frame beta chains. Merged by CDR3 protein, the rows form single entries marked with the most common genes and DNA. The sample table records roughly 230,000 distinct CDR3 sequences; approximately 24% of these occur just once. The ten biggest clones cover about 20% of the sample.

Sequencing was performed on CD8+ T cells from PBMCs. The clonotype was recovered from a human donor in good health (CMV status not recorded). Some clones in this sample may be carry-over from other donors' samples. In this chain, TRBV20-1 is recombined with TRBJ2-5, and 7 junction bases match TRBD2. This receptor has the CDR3 CSAGEGPRPGKETQYF. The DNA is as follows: TGCAGTGCTGGGGAGGGGCCCCGACCAGGGAAAGAGACCCAGTACTTC.